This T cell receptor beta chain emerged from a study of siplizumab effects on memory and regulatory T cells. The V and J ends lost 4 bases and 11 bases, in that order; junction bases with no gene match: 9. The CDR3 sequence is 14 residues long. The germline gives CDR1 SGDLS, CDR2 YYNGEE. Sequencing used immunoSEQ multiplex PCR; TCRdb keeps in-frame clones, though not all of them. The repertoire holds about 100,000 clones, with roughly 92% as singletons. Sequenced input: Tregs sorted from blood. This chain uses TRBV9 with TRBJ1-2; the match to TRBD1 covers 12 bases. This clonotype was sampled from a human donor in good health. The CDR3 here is CASSPEGQGAGYTF. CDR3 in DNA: TGTGCCAGCAGCCCCGAGGGACAGGGGGCGGGTTACACCTTC.